This T cell receptor (beta chain) is from a study of control samples from healthy donors and cancer patients. In the case of this clone: A much larger clone differs from this one at a single base, so this may be a read error. Other DNA sequences in this sample translate to the same CDR3.

Trimming took 3 bases from V and 3 from J, leaving 9 bases between them. CDR1 SGHTA and CDR2 FQGNSA come from the germline V gene. The CDR3 is 13 residues long. TCRdb's table, derived via immunoSEQ multiplex PCR, lists solely in-frame clones and lacks some. The sample has roughly 90,000 clones; roughly four fifths are singletons. The sequence derives from an older woman in good health. Source material: blood. V is TRBV7-2 and J is TRBJ2-7; TRBD1 or TRBD2 may be the D gene (5 bases each). The CDR3 reads CASSFGGSYEQYF. The CDR3 DNA follows: TGTGCCAGCAGCTTTGGGGGAAGCTACGAGCAGTACTTC.